These 27 T cell receptor beta chains share one sample of origin, sequenced in a study of long-term antiretroviral therapy in people with HIV. Version v3.0 of the immunoSEQ assay ran at survey level. Only in-frame clones appear in the TCRdb table, and some are missing; sequencing was by immunoSEQ multiplex PCR. The sample has some 20,000 clones; around 80% are singletons. Specimen: unsorted PBMCs, collected 2.9 years after starting antiretroviral therapy. The source of these receptors is a young woman with HIV.

V and J are TRBV7-3 and TRBJ2-7; 10 bases fit TRBD2. The length of the CDR3 is 14 residues. Germline V CDR1 and CDR2: SGHTA, FQGTGA. Trimming took 5 bases from V and 2 from J; bases not matched to a gene: 3. The CDR3 loop reads CASSLLAGAYEQYF. Written as DNA, the CDR3 is TGTGCCAGCAGCCTTCTAGCGGGGGCCTACGAGCAGTACTTC. The complete variable domain, with remaining parts taken from reference TRBV7-3 and TRBJ2-7, reads GAGVSQTPSNKVTEKGKYVELRCDPISGHTALYWYRQSLGQGPEFLIYFQGTGAADDSGLPNDRFFAVRPEGSVSTLKIQRTERGDSAVYLCASSLLAGAYEQYFGPGTRLTVT.

The V gene is TRBV2, the J gene TRBJ2-5; a possible D gene is TRBD1 (5 bases). CDR3 length equals 14 residues. Trimming shortened V by 3 bases and J by 2 bases, and 10 bases separated the two germline ends. CDR1 and CDR2 from the germline V gene are SNHLY and FYNNEI. The CDR3 region is CASSEEQAQETQYF. The CDR3 bases are TGTGCCAGCAGTGAGGAACAGGCTCAAGAGACCCAGTACTTC.

The chain combines TRBV10-3 with TRBJ1-1, with 9 bases identical to TRBD1. The germline gives CDR1 ENHRY, CDR2 SYGVKD. J gave up 5 bases and V 5 bases, and 12 bases lay outside the gene matches. There are 16 residues in the CDR3. Here the CDR3 DNA reads TGTGCCATCAGTCATACCGGGACAGGGATGAGGACTGAAGCTTTCTTT. Amino acid sequence: CAISHTGTGMRTEAFF.

This chain uses TRBV7-7 with TRBJ2-1; TRBD1 aligns across 7 bases. The CDR3 has 13 amino acids. J gave up 5 bases and V 8 bases, and 6 bases lay outside the gene matches. CDR1 SSHAT and CDR2 FNYEAQ come from the germline V gene (reference sequence). CDR3 nucleotides: TGTGCCAGCGGAGACGGGACAGACAATGAGCAGTTCTTC. It specifies CASGDGTDNEQFF.

The J gene is TRBJ2-5, the V gene TRBV18, with 12 bases matching TRBD2. In germline, CDR1 is KGHSH, CDR2 LQKENI. The trim removed 0 bases at V and 2 bases at J, leaving 4 bases unmatched. This CDR3 has 17 amino acids. The CDR3 sequence: CASSPPTSGGSQETQYF. Here the CDR3 DNA reads TGTGCCAGCTCACCACCGACTAGCGGGGGCTCACAAGAGACCCAGTACTTC. The complete variable domain, with remaining parts taken from reference TRBV18 and TRBJ2-5, reads NAGVMQNPRHLVRRRGQEARLRCSPMKGHSHVYWYRQLPEEGLKFMVYLQKENIIDESGMPKERFSAEFPKEGPSILRIQQVVRGDSAAYFCASSPPTSGGSQETQYFGPGTRLLVL.

V gene TRBV18 combines with J gene TRBJ1-3; D is possibly TRBD1 (5 bases). Germline V gene lookup returns CDR1 KGHSH and CDR2 LQKENI. The CDR3 is 16 residues long. V lost 2 bases to trimming and J lost 4 bases, with 15 bases between them. CDR3: CASSPGTVVSGNTIYF. The CDR3, as DNA: TGTGCCAGCTCACCAGGGACGGTCGTCTCGGGAAACACCATATATTTT.

V is TRBV18 and J is TRBJ2-1; tentatively, D is TRBD2 (6 bases). Looked up from germline, CDR1 is KGHSH and CDR2 is LQKENI. The CDR3 sequence is 15 residues long. Trimming removed 3 bases from V and 0 bases from J, with 9 bases in between. The CDR3 spells CASSPSGSSYNEQFF. CDR3 bases: TGTGCCAGCTCACCCTCCGGGAGCTCCTACAATGAGCAGTTCTTC.

Judged by abundance, this clone is large. This chain uses TRBV7-9 with TRBJ2-5, with 7 bases lining up with TRBD2. Germline V CDR1 and CDR2: SEHNR, FQNEAQ (reference sequence). The CDR3 is made up of 15 amino acids. Trimming at V came to 3 bases and at J to 3 bases, leaving 7 bases not matched to a gene. The CDR3 DNA reads TGTGCCAGCAGCTTGATGGGGAGGGGTGAAGAGACCCAGTACTTC. The encoded protein is CASSLMGRGEETQYF.

The chain joins TRBV6-5 to TRBJ1-5; D call uncertain. This CDR3 comprises 15 residues. V dropped 6 bases and J dropped 2 bases, with 14 bases sitting between them. Germline lookup yields CDR1 MNHEY and CDR2 SVGAGI. The CDR3 DNA follows: TGTGCCAGCAGCCTCGATGGGGTGGGCAATCAGCCCCAGCATTTT. Protein sequence: CASSLDGVGNQPQHF.

CDR3 DNA sequence: TGTGCCAGCAGTCCATGGACAGGGGCCAATGAGCAGTTCTTC. This gives the protein CASSPWTGANEQFF. V gene TRBV27 combines with J gene TRBJ2-1; 9 positions match TRBD1. V was pared by 5 bases and J by 6 bases, with 5 bases of the junction left unmatched. CDR3 length: 14 amino acids. The germline gives CDR1 MNHEY, CDR2 SMNVEV (reference sequence).

The CDR3 DNA reads as TGTGCCATCAGTGAGTCCCCGGACAGGGGAAGCAATCAGCCCCAGCATTTT. It is translated as CAISESPDRGSNQPQHF. The chain employs TRBV10-3 and TRBJ1-5, with TRBD1 identical over 9 bases. This CDR3 comprises 17 residues. Germline lookup yields CDR1 ENHRY and CDR2 SYGVKD. The ends lost 0 bases at V and 1 base at J; junction bases unmatched: 4.

This chain uses TRBV27 with TRBJ2-7, with TRBD1 matching over 7 bases. Trimming took 2 bases from V and 0 from J; bases not matched to a gene: 4. From germline, CDR1 is MNHEY and CDR2 SMNVEV (reference sequence). This CDR3 has 15 amino acids. The CDR3 loop is CASSLRGQASYEQYV. The CDR3 coding sequence is TGTGCCAGCAGTTTACGAGGACAGGCCTCCTACGAGCAGTACGTC.

The chain links TRBV9 to TRBJ1-2, with D possibly being TRBD1 (5 bases). Trimming left V 2 bases short and J 5 bases short, with 13 bases between. Per germline, CDR1 SGDLS and CDR2 YYNGEE. The CDR3 is 14 residues long. The CDR3 sequence is CASSVPSGIYGYTF. The DNA of the CDR3 is TGTGCCAGCAGCGTCCCTTCAGGGATATATGGCTACACCTTC.

The chain employs TRBV5-6 and TRBJ1-2; D perhaps matches TRBD1 (5 bases). Trimming shortened V by 1 base and J by 4 bases, and 20 bases separated the two germline ends. Germline V gives CDR1 SGHDT, CDR2 YYEEEE. CDR3 length: 17 amino acids. Here the CDR3 reads CASSLSGYPLVSYGYTF. The CDR3 DNA reads as TGTGCCAGCAGCTTGTCAGGGTATCCTCTGGTAAGCTATGGCTACACCTTC.

This rearrangement joins TRBV21-1 to TRBJ1-5; the table's TRBD1 call for D was not verified on the DNA. TRBV21-1 counts as a pseudogene. The CDR3 extends over 12 amino acids. CDR3 DNA: TGTGCCAGCAGCAATTACAGTAAGCCCCAGCATTTT. It codes for CASSNYSKPQHF.

This clone was seen only once. The gene calls are TRBV9 and TRBJ1-3; D gene uncertain. V was clipped by 0 bases and J by 0 bases, with 7 bases between them. The CDR3 sequence is 15 residues long. Looked up from germline, CDR1 is SGDLS and CDR2 is YYNGEE. CDR3 nucleotide sequence: TGTGCCAGCAGCGTAGGGCGGAACTCTGGAAACACCATATATTTT. Its protein product is CASSVGRNSGNTIYF.

The V and J genes are TRBV18 and TRBJ1-3; a weak D match, TRBD1 (5 bases). Looked up from germline, CDR1 is KGHSH and CDR2 is LQKENI. V lost 3 bases and J 2 bases, leaving 8 bases between the germline ends. The CDR3 runs 14 residues. In DNA, the CDR3 is TGTGCCAGCTCACCGCAGGGAACTGGAAACACCATATATTTT. Protein sequence: CASSPQGTGNTIYF.

V is TRBV19 and J is TRBJ2-1; D might be TRBD1 (7 bases). The germline V gene has CDR1 LNHDA and CDR2 SQIVND (reference sequence). V was shortened by 4 bases and J by 0 bases, with 13 bases between the two germline ends. CDR3 length: 16 amino acids. The CDR3 nucleotides read TGTGCCAGTAGTAGCGGGGCAGGGGGCTCCTACAATGAGCAGTTCTTC. Encoded protein: CASSSGAGGSYNEQFF.

The chain carries TRBV19 and TRBJ1-1, with D hard to call. This CDR3 is 14 amino acids long. V was trimmed by 9 bases and J by 0 bases, leaving 14 bases between them. Germline CDR1 is LNHDA and CDR2 is SQIVND (reference sequence). CDR3 in amino acids: CASLGTALNTEAFF. CDR3 nucleotides: TGTGCCAGCCTGGGAACAGCTCTGAACACTGAAGCTTTCTTT.

This clone appeared once. The genes are TRBV25-1 and TRBJ2-1; 9 bases agree with TRBD1. Trimming cost V 1 base and J 8 bases; bases outside gene matches: 6. Germline loops: CDR1 MGHDK, CDR2 SYGVNS. The CDR3 spans 15 residues. The CDR3 bases are TGTGCCAGCAGTGAATCAAGGGACAGGGACGATGAGCAGTTCTTC. Translated: CASSESRDRDDEQFF. Using reference TRBV25-1 and TRBJ2-1 for the parts outside the CDR3, the full variable domain is EADIYQTPRYLVIGTGKKITLECSQTMGHDKMYWYQQDPGMELHLIHYSYGVNSTEKGDLSSESTVSRIRTEHFPLTLESARPSHTSQYLCASSESRDRDDEQFFGPGTRLTVL.

The chain links TRBV20-1 to TRBJ2-7; possible D gene TRBD1, 6 bases. Germline V gives CDR1 DFQATT, CDR2 SNEGSKA (reference sequence). CDR3 length equals 11 residues. Trimming pared 6 bases from V and 3 bases from J, leaving 9 bases between. The CDR3 DNA reads as TGCAGTGCACAGGGAAACTACGAGCAGTACTTC. Translation gives CSAQGNYEQYF.

This clone was detected only once. The chain combines TRBV4-1 with TRBJ2-7; no reliable D call. The CDR3 has 14 amino acids. V was cut by 0 bases and J by 0 bases, with 6 bases left in between. CDR1 and CDR2 from the germline V gene are MGHRA and YSYEKL. The CDR3 loop reads CASSQERSSYEQYV. The CDR3 DNA is TGCGCCAGCAGCCAAGAACGTAGCTCCTACGAGCAGTACGTC.

V usage is TRBV14 and J usage is TRBJ1-4; D uncertain. V was pared by 1 base and J by 8 bases, with 11 bases between. This CDR3 has 14 residues. Germline V lookup: CDR1 SGHDN, CDR2 FVKESK. CDR3 DNA: TGTGCCAGCAGCCAAGTAGTGGGAGTGGAAAAACTGTTTTTT. Protein sequence: CASSQVVGVEKLFF.

The chain carries TRBV19 and TRBJ1-5; no reliable D call. Trimming shortened V by 8 bases and J by 4 bases, and 21 bases separated the two germline ends. Germline V gives CDR1 LNHDA, CDR2 SQIVND (reference sequence). The CDR3 runs to 16 residues. DNA of the CDR3: TGTGCCAGTTTCTCCGGGCGCCAGCCTATTAATCAGCCCCAGCATTTT. Protein sequence: CASFSGRQPINQPQHF.

As concerns this clone: A junction boundary mismatches the germline segment, possibly from a read error. Within the sample, other DNA sequences also encode this same CDR3. The CDR3 DNA reads TGTGCCAGTAGCCAAGGATGGACCTCCTACGAGCAGTACTTC. It yields the protein CASSQGWTSYEQYF. The chain carries TRBV14 and TRBJ2-7; D unresolved. The CDR3 totals 14 residues. The germline V gene encodes CDR1 SGHDN and CDR2 FVKESK. The full variable domain, rest sourced from reference TRBV14 and TRBJ2-7, is EAGVTQFPSHSVIEKGQTVTLRCDPISGHDNLYWYRRVMGKEIKFLLHFVKESKQDESGMPNNRFLAERTGGTYSTLKVQPAELEDSGVYFCASSQGWTSYEQYFGPGTRLTVT.

The chain employs TRBV6-1 and TRBJ1-1, with 8 bases aligning to TRBD1. CDR1 is MNHNS and CDR2 is SASEGT in the germline V gene. J lost 4 bases, V lost 7 bases, and 11 bases had no gene match. This CDR3 spans 15 amino acids. The CDR3 sequence is CASIYGRGLGTEAFF. CDR3 DNA sequence: TGTGCCAGCATCTATGGCAGGGGGCTTGGCACTGAAGCTTTCTTT.

This clone was counted once. The chain employs TRBV14 and TRBJ1-5, with unresolved D. This CDR3 is built from 13 residues. Trimming pared 4 bases from V and 4 bases from J, leaving 8 bases between. The germline V gene has CDR1 SGHDN and CDR2 FVKESK. The CDR3 here is CASSPDRNQPQHF. CDR3 coding DNA: TGTGCCAGCAGCCCGGACCGTAATCAGCCCCAGCATTTT.